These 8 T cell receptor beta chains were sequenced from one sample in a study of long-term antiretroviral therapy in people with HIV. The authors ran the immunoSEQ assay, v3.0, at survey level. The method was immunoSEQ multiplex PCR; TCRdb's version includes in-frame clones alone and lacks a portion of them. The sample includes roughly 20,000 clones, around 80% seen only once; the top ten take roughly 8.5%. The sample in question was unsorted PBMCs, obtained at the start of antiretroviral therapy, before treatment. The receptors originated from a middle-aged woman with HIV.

This chain's CDR3 is CASRDRDTEAFF. The DNA for the CDR3 is TGTGCCAGCCGGGATAGGGACACTGAAGCTTTCTTT. The chain is built from TRBV7-9 and TRBJ1-1; D remains ambiguous. Trimming shortened V by 8 bases and J by 3 bases, and 10 bases separated the two germline ends. The CDR3 loop spans 12 amino acids. In germline, CDR1 is SEHNR, CDR2 FQNEAQ (reference sequence). The full variable domain, rest sourced from reference TRBV7-9 and TRBJ1-1, is DTGVSQNPRHKITKRGQNVTFRCDPISEHNRLYWYRQTLGQGPEFLTYFQNEAQLEKSRLLSDRFSAERPKGSFSTLEIQRTEQGDSAMYLCASRDRDTEAFFGQGTRLTVV.

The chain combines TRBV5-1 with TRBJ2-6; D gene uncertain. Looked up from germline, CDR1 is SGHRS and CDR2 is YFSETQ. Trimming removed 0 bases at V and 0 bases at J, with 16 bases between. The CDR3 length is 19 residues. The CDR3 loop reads CASSLEAQELLSGANVLTF. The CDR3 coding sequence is TGCGCCAGCAGCTTGGAGGCGCAGGAGTTGCTCTCTGGGGCCAACGTCCTGACTTTC.

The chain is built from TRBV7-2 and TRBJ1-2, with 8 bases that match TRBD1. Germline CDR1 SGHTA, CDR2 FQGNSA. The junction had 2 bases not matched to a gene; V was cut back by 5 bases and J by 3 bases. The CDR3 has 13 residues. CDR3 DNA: TGTGCCAGCAGCCGGACAGGGTACTATGGCTACACCTTC. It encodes CASSRTGYYGYTF.

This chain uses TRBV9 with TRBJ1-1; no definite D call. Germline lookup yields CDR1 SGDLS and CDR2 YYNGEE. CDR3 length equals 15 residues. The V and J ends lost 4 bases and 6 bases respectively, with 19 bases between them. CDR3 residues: CASSSSTQRRAEAFF. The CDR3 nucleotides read TGTGCCAGCAGCTCGTCGACCCAGAGGAGGGCTGAAGCTTTCTTT.

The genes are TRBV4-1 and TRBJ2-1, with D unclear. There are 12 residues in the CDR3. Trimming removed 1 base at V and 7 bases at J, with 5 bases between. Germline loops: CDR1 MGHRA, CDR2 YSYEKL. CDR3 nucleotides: TGCGCCAGCAGCCAAGTCGGTAATGAGCAGTTCTTC. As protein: CASSQVGNEQFF.

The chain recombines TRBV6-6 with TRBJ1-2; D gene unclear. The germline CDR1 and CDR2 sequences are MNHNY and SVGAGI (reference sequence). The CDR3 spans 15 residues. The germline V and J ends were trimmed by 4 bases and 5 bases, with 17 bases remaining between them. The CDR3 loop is CASSSSYLVTYGYTF. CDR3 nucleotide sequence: TGTGCCAGCAGTTCGAGTTACCTCGTTACTTATGGCTACACCTTC.

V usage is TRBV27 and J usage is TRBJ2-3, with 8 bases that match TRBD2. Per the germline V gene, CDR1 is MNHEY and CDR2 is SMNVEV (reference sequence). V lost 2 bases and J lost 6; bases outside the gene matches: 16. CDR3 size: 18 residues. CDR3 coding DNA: TGTGCCAGCAGTTTAGGGGTCCCGGTAGCGGGGTCTCTGGATACGCAGTATTTT. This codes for CASSLGVPVAGSLDTQYF.

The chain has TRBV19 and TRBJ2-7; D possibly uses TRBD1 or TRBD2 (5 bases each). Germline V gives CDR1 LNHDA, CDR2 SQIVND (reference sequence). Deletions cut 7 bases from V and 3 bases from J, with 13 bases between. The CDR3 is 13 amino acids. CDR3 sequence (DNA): TGTGCCAGTAACCGAGGGACGGACTACGAGCAGTACTTC. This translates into CASNRGTDYEQYF.